The clone carrying this T cell receptor beta chain appeared once. This sample is part of a study of blood T cell repertoires in COVID-19. Background on the study: From the United States, Italy and Spain came samples of acute and convalescent COVID-19. In each case, the material was cDNA or gDNA derived from T cells, B-cell-depleted T cells, or PBMCs.

How the authors handled the data: For nucleated cells, counts were estimated from reference gene primer amplification. Sequencing used immunoSEQ multiplex PCR; TCRdb keeps in-frame clones, though not all of them. V, J and clone size reflect that table, while D and trimming were determined from the DNA. The data show around 180,000 clones, under 90% seen once. The germline V gene has CDR1 SGHDN and CDR2 FVKESK. CDR3 length: 16 residues. V was pared by 4 bases and J by 6 bases, with 18 bases between. This clonotype was sampled from a human donor in a cohort sampled during active COVID-19. This sequence joins TRBV14 and TRBJ1-4; tentatively, D is TRBD1 (5 bases). The sequenced sample consisted of peripheral blood. The CDR3 bases are TGTGCCAGCAGCCTAGGAACAGGAGTTTTCCATGAAAAACTGTTTTTT. Its translation is CASSLGTGVFHEKLFF.